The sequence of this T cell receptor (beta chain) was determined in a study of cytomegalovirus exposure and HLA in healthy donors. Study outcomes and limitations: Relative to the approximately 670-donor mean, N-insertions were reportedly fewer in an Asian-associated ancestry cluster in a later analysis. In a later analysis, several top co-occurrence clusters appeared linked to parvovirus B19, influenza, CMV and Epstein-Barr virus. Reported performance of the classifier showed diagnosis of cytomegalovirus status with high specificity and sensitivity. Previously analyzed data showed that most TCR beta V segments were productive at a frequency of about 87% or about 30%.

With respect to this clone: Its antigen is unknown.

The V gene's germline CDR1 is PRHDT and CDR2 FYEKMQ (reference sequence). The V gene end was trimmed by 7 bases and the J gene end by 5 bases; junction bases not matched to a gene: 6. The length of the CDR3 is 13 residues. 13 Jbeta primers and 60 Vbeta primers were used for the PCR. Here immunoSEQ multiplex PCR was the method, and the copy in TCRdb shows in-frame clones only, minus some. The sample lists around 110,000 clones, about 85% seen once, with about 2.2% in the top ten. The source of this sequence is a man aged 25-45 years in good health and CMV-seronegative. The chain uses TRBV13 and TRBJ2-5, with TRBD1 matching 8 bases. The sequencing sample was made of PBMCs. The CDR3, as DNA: TGTGCCAGCACCCAGGGGGCCTGGGAGACCCAGTACTTC. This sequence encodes CASTQGAWETQYF.